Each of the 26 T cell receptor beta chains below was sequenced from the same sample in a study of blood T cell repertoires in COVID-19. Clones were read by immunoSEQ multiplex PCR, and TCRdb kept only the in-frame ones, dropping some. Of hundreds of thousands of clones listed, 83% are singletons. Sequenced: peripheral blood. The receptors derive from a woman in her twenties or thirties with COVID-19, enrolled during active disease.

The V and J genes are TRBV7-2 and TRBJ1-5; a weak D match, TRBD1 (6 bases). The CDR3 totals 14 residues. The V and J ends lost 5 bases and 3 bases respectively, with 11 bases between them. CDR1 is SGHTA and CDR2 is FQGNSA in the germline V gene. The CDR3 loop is CASSADSFNQPQHF. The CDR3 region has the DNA TGTGCCAGCAGCGCGGACAGCTTCAATCAGCCCCAGCATTTT.

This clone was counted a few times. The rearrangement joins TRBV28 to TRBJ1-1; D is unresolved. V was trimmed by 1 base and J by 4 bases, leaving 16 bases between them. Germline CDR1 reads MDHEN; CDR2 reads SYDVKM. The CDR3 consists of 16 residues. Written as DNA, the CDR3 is TGTGCCAGCAGTTTATTCCCCTTACGGGAAGGCACTGAAGCTTTCTTT. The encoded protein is CASSLFPLREGTEAFF. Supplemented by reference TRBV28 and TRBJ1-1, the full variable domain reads DVKVTQSSRYLVKRTGEKVFLECVQDMDHENMFWYRQDPGLGLRLIYFSYDVKMKEKGDIPEGYSVSREKKERFSLILESASTNQTSMYLCASSLFPLREGTEAFFGQGTRLTVV.

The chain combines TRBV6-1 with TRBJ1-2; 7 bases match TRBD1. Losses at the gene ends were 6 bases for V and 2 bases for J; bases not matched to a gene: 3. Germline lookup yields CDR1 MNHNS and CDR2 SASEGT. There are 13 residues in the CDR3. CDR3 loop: CASRPGQNYGYTF. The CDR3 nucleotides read TGTGCCAGCAGGCCGGGACAGAACTATGGCTACACCTTC.

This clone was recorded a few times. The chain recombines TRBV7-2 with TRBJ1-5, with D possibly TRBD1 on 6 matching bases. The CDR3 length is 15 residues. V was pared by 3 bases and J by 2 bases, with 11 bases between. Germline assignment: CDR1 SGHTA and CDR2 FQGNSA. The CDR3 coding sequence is TGTGCCAGCAGCTTCGCACAGGGACGCAATCAGCCCCAGCATTTT. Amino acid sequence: CASSFAQGRNQPQHF.

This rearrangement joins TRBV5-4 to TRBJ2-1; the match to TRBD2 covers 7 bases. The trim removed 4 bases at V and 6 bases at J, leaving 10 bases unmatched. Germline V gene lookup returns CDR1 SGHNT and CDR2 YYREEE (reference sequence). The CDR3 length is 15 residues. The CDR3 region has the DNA TGTGCCAGCAGCCCCGCGGCTAGCGGTGGCAATGAGCAGTTCTTC. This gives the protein CASSPAASGGNEQFF. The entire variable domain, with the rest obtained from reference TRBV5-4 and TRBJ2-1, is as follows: ETGVTQSPTHLIKTRGQQVTLRCSSQSGHNTVSWYQQALGQGPQFIFQYYREEENGRGNFPPRFSGLQFPNYSSELNVNALELDDSALYLCASSPAASGGNEQFFGPGTRLTVL.

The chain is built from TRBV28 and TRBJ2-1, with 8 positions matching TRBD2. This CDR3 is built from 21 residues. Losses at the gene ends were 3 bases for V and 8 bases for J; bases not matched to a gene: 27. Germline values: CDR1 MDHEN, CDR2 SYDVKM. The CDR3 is CASSFFLREGRFGGGSDEQFF. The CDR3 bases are TGTGCCAGCAGTTTTTTTCTACGGGAGGGCCGTTTCGGCGGTGGAAGCGATGAGCAGTTCTTC. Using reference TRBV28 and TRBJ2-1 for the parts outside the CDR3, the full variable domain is DVKVTQSSRYLVKRTGEKVFLECVQDMDHENMFWYRQDPGLGLRLIYFSYDVKMKEKGDIPEGYSVSREKKERFSLILESASTNQTSMYLCASSFFLREGRFGGGSDEQFFGPGTRLTVL.

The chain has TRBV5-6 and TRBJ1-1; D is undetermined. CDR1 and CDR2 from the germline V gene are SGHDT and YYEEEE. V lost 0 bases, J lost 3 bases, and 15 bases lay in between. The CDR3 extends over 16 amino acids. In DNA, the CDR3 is TGTGCCAGCAGCTTGGCTCCACCGATCGGGGACACTGAAGCTTTCTTT. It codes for CASSLAPPIGDTEAFF.

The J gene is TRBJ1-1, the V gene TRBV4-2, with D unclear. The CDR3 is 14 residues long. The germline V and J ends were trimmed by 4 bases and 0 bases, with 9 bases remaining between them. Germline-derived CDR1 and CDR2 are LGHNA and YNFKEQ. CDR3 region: CASSPGFVNTEAFF. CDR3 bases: TGTGCCAGCAGCCCGGGGTTTGTGAACACTGAAGCTTTCTTT.

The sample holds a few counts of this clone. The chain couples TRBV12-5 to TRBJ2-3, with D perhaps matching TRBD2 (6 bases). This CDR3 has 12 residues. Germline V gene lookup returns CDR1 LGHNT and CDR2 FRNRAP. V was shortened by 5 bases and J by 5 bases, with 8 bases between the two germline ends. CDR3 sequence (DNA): TGTGCTAGTGGTCCGCGGGAAGATACGCAGTATTTT. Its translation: CASGPREDTQYF.

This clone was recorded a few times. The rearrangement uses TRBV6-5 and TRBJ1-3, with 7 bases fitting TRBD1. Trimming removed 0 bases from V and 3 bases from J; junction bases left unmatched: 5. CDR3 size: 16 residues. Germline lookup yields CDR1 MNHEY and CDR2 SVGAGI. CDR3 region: CASSYSAGGLGNTIYF. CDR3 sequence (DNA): TGTGCCAGCAGTTACTCGGCAGGGGGTCTTGGAAACACCATATATTTT.

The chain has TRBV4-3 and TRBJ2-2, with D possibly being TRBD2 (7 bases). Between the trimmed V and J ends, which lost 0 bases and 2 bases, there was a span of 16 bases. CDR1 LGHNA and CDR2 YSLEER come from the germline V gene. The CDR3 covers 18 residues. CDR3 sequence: CASSQDPGGPTNTGELFF. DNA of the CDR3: TGCGCCAGCAGCCAAGATCCCGGGGGGCCTACTAACACCGGGGAGCTGTTTTTT.

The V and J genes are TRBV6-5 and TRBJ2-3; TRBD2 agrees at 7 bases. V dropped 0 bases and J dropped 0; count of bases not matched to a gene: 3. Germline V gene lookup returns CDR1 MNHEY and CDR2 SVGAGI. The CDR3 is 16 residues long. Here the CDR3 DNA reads TGTGCCAGCAGTTACTCTGCGGGAGTGAGCACAGATACGCAGTATTTT. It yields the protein CASSYSAGVSTDTQYF.

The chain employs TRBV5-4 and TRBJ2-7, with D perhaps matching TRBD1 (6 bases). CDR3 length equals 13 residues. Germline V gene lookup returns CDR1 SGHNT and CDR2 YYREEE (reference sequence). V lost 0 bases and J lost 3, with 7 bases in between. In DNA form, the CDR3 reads TGTGCCAGCAGCTTGGACAGGGACTACGAGCAGTACTTC. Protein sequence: CASSLDRDYEQYF.

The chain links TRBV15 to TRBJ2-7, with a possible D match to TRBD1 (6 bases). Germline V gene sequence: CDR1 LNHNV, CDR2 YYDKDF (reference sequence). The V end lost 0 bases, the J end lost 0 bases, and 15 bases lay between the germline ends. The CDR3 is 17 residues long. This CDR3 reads CATSRDFDRFASYEQYF. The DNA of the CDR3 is TGTGCCACCAGCAGAGATTTCGACAGGTTTGCCTCCTACGAGCAGTACTTC.

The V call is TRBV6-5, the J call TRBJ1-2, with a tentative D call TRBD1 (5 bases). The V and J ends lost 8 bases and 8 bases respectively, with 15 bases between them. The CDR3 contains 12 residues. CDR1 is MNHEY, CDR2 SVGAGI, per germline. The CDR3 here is CASARGEGGYTF. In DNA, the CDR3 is TGTGCCAGCGCACGCGGGGAGGGGGGCTACACCTTC.

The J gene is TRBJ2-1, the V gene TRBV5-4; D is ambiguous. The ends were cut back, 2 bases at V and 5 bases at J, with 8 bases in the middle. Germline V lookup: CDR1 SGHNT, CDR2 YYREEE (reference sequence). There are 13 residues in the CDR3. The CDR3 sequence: CASSLTPDNEQFF. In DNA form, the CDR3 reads TGTGCCAGCAGCTTAACGCCAGACAATGAGCAGTTCTTC.

DNA for the CDR3: TGTGCCAGCAGCCAATTAGCGGGAGGAACAGATACGCAGTATTTT. It encodes CASSQLAGGTDTQYF. J is TRBJ2-3 and V is TRBV7-3; 10 bases agree with TRBD2. With V trimmed by 5 bases and J by 3 bases, 5 bases remained unmatched. The CDR3 loop spans 15 amino acids. Germline lookup yields CDR1 SGHTA and CDR2 FQGTGA.

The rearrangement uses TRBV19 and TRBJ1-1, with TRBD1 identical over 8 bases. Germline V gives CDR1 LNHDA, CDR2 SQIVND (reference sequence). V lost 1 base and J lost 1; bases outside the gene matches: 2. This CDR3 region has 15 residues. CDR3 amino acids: CASSIAGTGNTEAFF. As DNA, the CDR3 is TGTGCCAGTAGTATAGCCGGGACAGGGAACACTGAAGCTTTCTTT.

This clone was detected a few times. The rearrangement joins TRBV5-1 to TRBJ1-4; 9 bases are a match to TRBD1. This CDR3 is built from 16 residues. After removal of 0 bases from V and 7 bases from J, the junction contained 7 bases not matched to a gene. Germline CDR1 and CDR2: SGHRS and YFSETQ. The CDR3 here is CASSLGGQGKVEKLFF. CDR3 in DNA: TGCGCCAGCAGCTTGGGAGGACAGGGGAAGGTTGAAAAACTGTTTTTT.

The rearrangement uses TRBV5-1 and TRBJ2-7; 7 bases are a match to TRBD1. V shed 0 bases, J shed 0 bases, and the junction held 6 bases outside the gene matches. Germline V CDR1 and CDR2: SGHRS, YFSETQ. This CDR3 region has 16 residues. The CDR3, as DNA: TGCGCCAGCAGCTTGGCACAGGGGACAGCCTCCTACGAGCAGTACTTC. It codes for CASSLAQGTASYEQYF.

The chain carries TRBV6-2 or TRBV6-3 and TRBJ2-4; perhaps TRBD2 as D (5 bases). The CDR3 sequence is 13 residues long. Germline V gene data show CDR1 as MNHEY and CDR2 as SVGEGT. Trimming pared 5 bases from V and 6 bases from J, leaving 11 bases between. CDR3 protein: CASSTRIGNIQYF. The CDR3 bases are TGTGCCAGCAGTACTAGAATTGGAAACATTCAGTACTTC.

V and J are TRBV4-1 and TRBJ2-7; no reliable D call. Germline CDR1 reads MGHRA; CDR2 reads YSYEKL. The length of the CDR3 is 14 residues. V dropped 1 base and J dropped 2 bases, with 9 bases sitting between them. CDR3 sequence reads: CASSQVFPAYEQYF. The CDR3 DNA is TGCGCCAGCAGCCAAGTGTTTCCGGCCTACGAGCAGTACTTC.

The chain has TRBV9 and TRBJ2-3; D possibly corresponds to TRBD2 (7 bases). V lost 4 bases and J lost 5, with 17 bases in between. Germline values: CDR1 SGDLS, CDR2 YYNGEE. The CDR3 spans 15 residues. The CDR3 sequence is CASSPGAGAVDTQYF. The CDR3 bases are TGTGCCAGCAGCCCGGGGGCGGGAGCGGTAGATACGCAGTATTTT.

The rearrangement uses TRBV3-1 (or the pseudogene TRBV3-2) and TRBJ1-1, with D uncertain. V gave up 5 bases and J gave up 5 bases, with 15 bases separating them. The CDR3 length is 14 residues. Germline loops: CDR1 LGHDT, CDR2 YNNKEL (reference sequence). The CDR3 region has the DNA TGTGCCAGCAGCTCGACCCGGGTTCTAACTGAAGCTTTCTTT. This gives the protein CASSSTRVLTEAFF.

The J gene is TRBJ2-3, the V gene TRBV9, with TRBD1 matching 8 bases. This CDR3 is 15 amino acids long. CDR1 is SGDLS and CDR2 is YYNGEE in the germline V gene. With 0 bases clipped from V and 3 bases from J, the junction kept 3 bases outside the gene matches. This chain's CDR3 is CASSVEQGDTDTQYF. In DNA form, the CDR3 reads TGTGCCAGCAGCGTAGAACAGGGGGATACAGATACGCAGTATTTT.

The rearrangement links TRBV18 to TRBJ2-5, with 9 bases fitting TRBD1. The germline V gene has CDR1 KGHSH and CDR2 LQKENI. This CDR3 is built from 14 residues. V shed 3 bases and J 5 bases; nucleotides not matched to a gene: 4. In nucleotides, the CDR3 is TGTGCCAGCTCACCGGGACAGGGAGGCGAGACCCAGTACTTC. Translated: CASSPGQGGETQYF.